These T cell receptor beta chains were read from a single sample in a study of OX40 agonist ivuxolimab in advanced cancers. Using immunoSEQ multiplex PCR, the repertoire was profiled, and TCRdb retains in-frame clones only, with some absent. The sample shows under 50,000 clones, approximately 88% of them seen only once. The sample in question was CD4+ or CD8+ T cells sorted from blood, obtained in a trial of the OX40 agonist ivuxolimab. These receptors all stem from an adult with an advanced solid tumor such as melanoma, head and neck, liver or kidney cancer. Both conserved end residues are part of each CDR3. The D gene is left open where the match is weak. Size values are once, few and many counts, or a class for expanded clones, and some rows have none.

clone size	J gene	D gene	V gene	CDR3 DNA	CDR3 protein
.	TRBJ2-1	TRBD1	TRBV27	TGTGCCAGCAGAAGACAGGGTGCACCCTACAATGAGCAGTTCTTC	CASRRQGAPYNEQFF
.	TRBJ2-3	TRBD1	TRBV9	TGTGCCAGCAGCCCCCGGGCTGACAGGGGGCGGGGAGATACGCAGTATTTT	CASSPRADRGRGDTQYF
.	TRBJ2-3	.	TRBV19	TGTGCCAGTAGGAACCAGGGGATGGGCACAGATACGCAGTATTTT	CASRNQGMGTDTQYF
.	TRBJ2-5	TRBD1	TRBV7-2	TGTGCCAGCAGCAGCCGACAGGGGGTGCGAGAGACCCAGTACTTC	CASSSRQGVRETQYF
.	TRBJ2-2	.	TRBV6-5	TGTGCCAGCAGCCAACGGGGCGGGGCTACAGGGGAGCTGTTTTTT	CASSQRGGATGELFF
.	TRBJ2-7	TRBD1	TRBV7-9	TGTGCCAGCAGCACAGGGACAGGGCCTACCGAGCAGTACTTC	CASSTGTGPTEQYF
.	TRBJ2-7	TRBD2	TRBV10-3	TGTGCCATCAAACCGGGACTAGCGGGAAATTTCTCCTACGAGCAGTACTTC	CAIKPGLAGNFSYEQYF
.	TRBJ2-7	TRBD1	TRBV6-5	TGTGCCAGTCGAGGGGTCGGGACAGGGCTCTACGAGCAGTACTTC	CASRGVGTGLYEQYF
.	TRBJ2-3	.	TRBV10-3	TGTGCCATCAGTGAGTATAGCGACACAGATACGCAGTATTTT	CAISEYSDTDTQYF
.	TRBJ1-6	.	TRBV7-2	TGTGCCAGCAGCCCCGCCCGGGACTCCTCACCCCTCCACTTT	CASSPARDSSPLHF
.	TRBJ1-5	.	TRBV19	TGTGCCAGTAGTATCGACAGTAGCAATCAGCCCCAGCATTTT	CASSIDSSNQPQHF
.	TRBJ1-6	TRBD1	TRBV2	TGTGCCAGCAGTACAGGACAGGGGGGGAATTCACCCCTCCACTTT	CASSTGQGGNSPLHF
once	TRBJ2-5	.	TRBV27	TGTGCCAGCAGTTTCTTGGGGACCCAGTACTTC	CASSFLGTQYF
.	TRBJ1-1	.	TRBV15	TGTGCCACCAGCAGGGAAGACACTGGGGGCACTGAAGCTTTCTTT	CATSREDTGGTEAFF
.	TRBJ2-7	.	TRBV28	TGTGCCAGCAGTTTATTGGGGGACGGCCCCTACGAGCAGTACTTC	CASSLLGDGPYEQYF
.	TRBJ2-1	TRBD1	TRBV15	TGTGCCACCAGCAGGAAACCCGGGACAGGGCGATACAATGAGCAGTTCTTC	CATSRKPGTGRYNEQFF
.	TRBJ1-1	.	TRBV7-9	TGTGCCAGCAGCTCCTGGGGCCTTGGCCAGAACACTGAAGCTTTCTTT	CASSSWGLGQNTEAFF
few	TRBJ1-6	TRBD1	TRBV25-1	TGTGCCAGCACGACAGGGTTGTCACCCCTCCACTTT	CASTTGLSPLHF
.	TRBJ2-4	TRBD2	TRBV29-1	TGCAGCGTCCTCGTGGGGGGAGGGGTGGCCAAAAACATTCAGTACTTC	CSVLVGGGVAKNIQYF
.	TRBJ1-1	.	TRBV9	TGTGCCAGCACCCCACCTGCCCCCGGCACTGAAGCTTTCTTT	CASTPPAPGTEAFF
.	TRBJ2-7	TRBD1	TRBV27	TGTGCCAGCAGTTTAGTTGGACAGGGTGCCTACGAGCAGTACTTC	CASSLVGQGAYEQYF
once	TRBJ1-2	.	TRBV5-1	TGCGCCAGCAGTTACGTTGGGCGGAGGAACTATGGCTACACCTTC	CASSYVGRRNYGYTF
.	TRBJ1-6	.	TRBV6-1	TGTGCCAGCAGTGGAGGGCTTAATTCACCCCTCCACTTT	CASSGGLNSPLHF
once	TRBJ1-1	.	TRBV6-5	TGTGCCAGCACCCTTTCGGGGCCCGGGGATGCTTTCTTT	CASTLSGPGDAFF
few	TRBJ1-1	.	TRBV25-1	TGTGCCAGCAGTGAATGGAGGGGCCCGAACACTGAAGCTTTCTTT	CASSEWRGPNTEAFF
few	TRBJ2-5	.	TRBV7-2	TGTGCCAGCAGCTTCGGACATCAAGAGACCCAGTACTTC	CASSFGHQETQYF
.	TRBJ1-1	.	TRBV28	TGTGCCAGCAGTGACAGCTTGAACACTGAAGCTTTCTTT	CASSDSLNTEAFF
.	TRBJ2-7	TRBD1	TRBV28	TGTGCCAGCAGTCCGGGACAGGTTTTTTCCTACGAGCAGTACTTC	CASSPGQVFSYEQYF
.	TRBJ1-2	.	TRBV28	TGTGCCAGCAGTCTACCCGTCCCAGGACAGACCAACTATGGCTACACCTTC	CASSLPVPGQTNYGYTF
.	TRBJ2-7	.	TRBV4-1	TGCGCCAGCAGCCAGGCCAGCGGGCAGTCCTACGAGCAGTACTTC	CASSQASGQSYEQYF
.	TRBJ2-7	.	TRBV6-6	TGTGCCAGCAGTTTCCAAAACAGGGACCTTTACGAGCAGTACTTC	CASSFQNRDLYEQYF
.	TRBJ1-1	.	TRBV6-5	TGTGCCAGCAGTTACTCTCTCTTAGACAGGAACACTGAAGCTTTCTTT	CASSYSLLDRNTEAFF
.	TRBJ2-7	.	TRBV9	TGTGCCAGCAGCGGGAACGTCCCTGCGATAGTGCAGTACTTC	CASSGNVPAIVQYF
.	TRBJ1-1	TRBD1	TRBV11-2	TGTGCCAGCAGCTTCTCAGGGGGCACTGAAGCTTTCTTT	CASSFSGGTEAFF
.	TRBJ1-5	TRBD1	TRBV23-1	TGCGCCAGCAGTCCAGATAAACAGGGGCGGTTTGGCAATCAGCCCCAGCATTTT	CASSPDKQGRFGNQPQHF
.	TRBJ2-2	.	TRBV4-3	TGCGCCAGCAGCTCAGGGTACAACACCGGGGAGCTGTTTTTT	CASSSGYNTGELFF
.	TRBJ2-2	.	TRBV11-3	TGTGCCAGCAGCTTAGTCCAGCCTCGAGGCGGGGAGCTGTTTTTT	CASSLVQPRGGELFF
.	TRBJ1-2	.	TRBV6-5	TGTGCCAGCAGTTACTCTAGCAGGATTGGTGGCTACACCTTC	CASSYSSRIGGYTF
.	TRBJ1-4	.	TRBV28	TGTGCCAGCAGTGCCATGGCCCTAAGGGGTAGTGAAAAACTGTTTTTT	CASSAMALRGSEKLFF
.	TRBJ2-6	.	TRBV11-3	TGTGCCAGCAGCCTAATAGGGAGAGCTGGGGCCAACGTCCTGACTTTC	CASSLIGRAGANVLTF